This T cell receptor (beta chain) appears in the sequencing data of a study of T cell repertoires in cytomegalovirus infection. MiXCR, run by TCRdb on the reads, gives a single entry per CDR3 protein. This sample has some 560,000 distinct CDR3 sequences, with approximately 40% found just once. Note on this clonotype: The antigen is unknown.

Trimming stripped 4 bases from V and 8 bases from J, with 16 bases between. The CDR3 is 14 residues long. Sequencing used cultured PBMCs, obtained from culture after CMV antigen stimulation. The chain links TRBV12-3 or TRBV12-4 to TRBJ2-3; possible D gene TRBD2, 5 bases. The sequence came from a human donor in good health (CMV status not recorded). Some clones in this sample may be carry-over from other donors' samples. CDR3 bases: TGTGCCAGCAGTTCCGGTCCAAAAGGAGGTACGCAGTATTTT. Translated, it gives CASSSGPKGGTQYF.